The 18 T cell receptor beta chains presented below share a single source sample, sequenced in a study of Graves' ophthalmopathy and Graves' hyperthyroidism. The TCR beta CDR3 regions underwent amplification from RNA transcripts. HTBI primers served in a first-round RT-PCR, which a second-round multiplex PCR followed. MiXCR was run by TCRdb on the multiplex PCR reads, yielding one entry per CDR3 protein. The profile shows 170,000 or so distinct CDR3 sequences, less than 45% of them singletons. Sequenced material: peripheral blood. These receptors originate from a woman aged 40 to 50 with Graves' ophthalmopathy.

The chain carries TRBV7-2 and TRBJ2-2; 8 bases fit TRBD1. This CDR3 is 15 amino acids long. Germline V gene sequence: CDR1 SGHTA, CDR2 FQGNSA. The junction had 7 bases not matched to a gene; V was cut back by 5 bases and J by 5 bases. This CDR3 is CASSPGQGWTGELFF. The CDR3 bases are TGTGCCAGCAGCCCCGGACAGGGTTGGACCGGGGAGCTGTTTTTT.

The chain carries TRBV27 and TRBJ2-3, with D possibly TRBD2 on 5 matching bases. Trimming left V 0 bases short and J 4 bases short, with 5 bases between. The CDR3 is 13 residues long. In germline, CDR1 is MNHEY, CDR2 SMNVEV (reference sequence). The CDR3 nucleotides read TGTGCCAGCAGTTTATCGAGGGCAGATACGCAGTATTTT. It translates to CASSLSRADTQYF.

The table lists this clonotype with a few counts. V is TRBV12-3 or TRBV12-4 and J is TRBJ1-5, with 9 bases lining up with TRBD1. This CDR3 is built from 19 residues. J gave up 5 bases and V 2 bases, and 16 bases lay outside the gene matches. CDR3 sequence (DNA): TGTGCCAGCAGTTTAACGGGACAGGGAATCGGTGGAATCCATCAGCCCCAGCATTTT. It codes for CASSLTGQGIGGIHQPQHF.

The chain links TRBV6-1 to TRBJ2-7, with TRBD1 as a possible D gene (6 bases). The V end was cut by 8 bases, the J end by 3 bases, with 14 bases between. The CDR3 sequence is 13 residues long. The germline V gene encodes CDR1 MNHNS and CDR2 SASEGT. The CDR3 DNA reads TGTGCCAGCGCTACAGGGAGTAGCTACGAGCAGTACTTC. This sequence encodes CASATGSSYEQYF.

This clonotype has ten or more counts. The V call is TRBV18, the J call TRBJ1-6; a possible D gene is TRBD1 (6 bases). The ends were cut back, 3 bases at V and 5 bases at J, with 11 bases in the middle. CDR1 and CDR2 from the germline V gene are KGHSH and LQKENI. This CDR3 spans 15 amino acids. CDR3 coding DNA: TGTGCCAGCTCACCCAACAGGGCAGATAATTCACCCCTCCACTTT. This encodes CASSPNRADNSPLHF.

This sequence joins TRBV28 and TRBJ1-2; D ambiguous. This CDR3 has 16 amino acids. Germline CDR1 is MDHEN and CDR2 is SYDVKM. Trimming removed 3 bases at V and 2 bases at J, with 16 bases between. CDR3 DNA sequence: TGTGCCAGCAGTTTTGGCTATGCGATAATAAACTATGGCTACACCTTC. Amino acids: CASSFGYAIINYGYTF.

This clonotype has ten or more counts. This chain's CDR3 is CASSFEDRPYGYTF. CDR3 sequence (DNA): TGTGCCAGCAGTTTTGAGGACAGACCTTATGGCTACACCTTC. The V call is TRBV12-3 or TRBV12-4, the J call TRBJ1-2, with a weak D call TRBD1 (6 bases). Trimming cost V 3 bases and J 5 bases, with 13 bases left between them. This CDR3 spans 14 amino acids.

The sample holds many counts of this clonotype. V gene TRBV12-3 or TRBV12-4 combines with J gene TRBJ1-2; 7 nucleotides match TRBD1. V dropped 1 base and J dropped 2; count of bases not matched to a gene: 1. The CDR3 has 14 residues. In nucleotides, the CDR3 is TGTGCCAGCAGTTTAGGGGGACAGAACTATGGCTACACCTTC. It codes for CASSLGGQNYGYTF.

V usage is TRBV12-3 or TRBV12-4 and J usage is TRBJ1-1; no clear D. The CDR3 sequence is 12 residues long. V lost 6 bases to trimming and J lost 4 bases, with 9 bases between them. CDR3 in amino acids: CASRPGRTEAFF. CDR3 DNA sequence: TGTGCCAGCAGACCCGGCCGCACTGAAGCTTTCTTT.

The rearrangement links TRBV6-4 to TRBJ1-1; D perhaps matches TRBD1 (5 bases). V lost 2 bases to trimming and J lost 0 bases, with 16 bases between them. The CDR3 is made up of 17 amino acids. Germline V gene data show CDR1 as MRHNA and CDR2 as SNTAGT. CDR3 sequence reads: CASSDRFLWDVNTEAFF. Here the CDR3 DNA reads TGTGCCAGCAGTGACCGGTTCTTGTGGGACGTGAACACTGAAGCTTTCTTT.

This clonotype was recorded many times. This sequence joins TRBV6-8 and TRBJ1-1; D is undetermined. Trimming left V 2 bases short and J 0 bases short, with 19 bases between. CDR1 MNHGY and CDR2 SAAAGT come from the germline V gene. The CDR3 totals 18 residues. The CDR3 DNA reads as TGTGCCAGCAGTTACCCAAATATGCGGACGAGCATGAACACTGAAGCTTTCTTT. Its translation: CASSYPNMRTSMNTEAFF.

This clonotype was seen repeatedly, ten times or more. The V gene is TRBV28, the J gene TRBJ2-7, with a possible D match to TRBD2 (6 bases). CDR3 size: 12 residues. Deletions cut 8 bases from V and 2 bases from J, with 10 bases between. Germline CDR1 is MDHEN and CDR2 is SYDVKM. CDR3 nucleotide sequence: TGTGCCAGCCGGGACTCCACCTACGAGCAGTACTTC. Its protein product is CASRDSTYEQYF.

The chain links TRBV6-1 to TRBJ2-7; 7 bases map to TRBD2. Germline values: CDR1 MNHNS, CDR2 SASEGT. The CDR3 extends over 13 amino acids. With 8 bases clipped from V and 6 bases from J, the junction kept 10 bases outside the gene matches. CDR3 amino acids: CASQSGAFAEQYF. CDR3 coding DNA: TGTGCCAGCCAGAGCGGGGCATTCGCCGAGCAGTACTTC.

This clonotype was recorded many times. V and J are TRBV28 and TRBJ1-2, with D perhaps matching TRBD1 (5 bases). V lost 2 bases and J lost 4, with 11 bases in between. Germline lookup yields CDR1 MDHEN and CDR2 SYDVKM. The CDR3 extends over 14 amino acids. DNA of the CDR3: TGTGCCAGCAGTTTAATAGGGGTGGTCTATGGCTACACCTTC. It encodes CASSLIGVVYGYTF.

The V gene is TRBV25-1, the J gene TRBJ1-1; 7 nucleotides align to TRBD1. This CDR3 is built from 15 residues. V was clipped by 0 bases and J by 6 bases; unmatched bases: 7. Germline CDR1 reads MGHDK; CDR2 reads SYGVNS. CDR3 DNA sequence: TGTGCCAGCAGTGAATATACAGGGGTGAGCTCTGAAGCTTTCTTT. Its translation: CASSEYTGVSSEAFF.

This clonotype occurred many times. The V call is TRBV10-3, the J call TRBJ1-2; D call uncertain. Germline assignment: CDR1 ENHRY and CDR2 SYGVKD. The CDR3 sequence is 15 residues long. The V and J ends lost 0 bases and 2 bases respectively, with 10 bases between them. The CDR3 DNA is TGTGCCATCAGTGAGTCGCTTAACAGAAACTATGGCTACACCTTC. It codes for CAISESLNRNYGYTF.

The V call is TRBV15, the J call TRBJ1-6; perhaps TRBD1 as D (5 bases). Trimming removed 0 bases at V and 7 bases at J, with 16 bases between. The germline V gene encodes CDR1 LNHNV and CDR2 YYDKDF (reference sequence). This CDR3 comprises 17 residues. In DNA, the CDR3 is TGTGCCACCAGCAGAGATCGAGGAACTCGGGGGAATTCACCCCTCCACTTT. Translation: CATSRDRGTRGNSPLHF.

This clonotype was observed many times. This rearrangement joins TRBV4-2 to TRBJ2-2; TRBD2 aligns across 9 bases. CDR1 and CDR2 (germline): LGHNA, YNFKEQ. With V trimmed by 0 bases and J by 5 bases, 13 bases remained unmatched. There are 19 residues in the CDR3. The CDR3 DNA reads as TGTGCCAGCAGCCAAGAAACAGGGGCTACTAGCGGGCCGACCGGGGAGCTGTTTTTT. The encoded protein is CASSQETGATSGPTGELFF.